This TCR beta chain was identified during a study of shared clonotypes between healthy human individuals. Whole-study context: Per donor, three plates held CD4 naive cells, three held CD4 memory, two held CD8 naive and one held CD8 memory.

Germline V lookup: CDR1 MNHNY, CDR2 SVGAGI (reference sequence). The CDR3 runs to 14 residues. V was pared by 4 bases and J by 4 bases, with 6 bases of the junction left unmatched. For this clone: The antigen is unknown.

Study-wide points: Rarefaction exposed incomplete sorted-subset sequencing despite large depth. Clonotype sharing across several donors was observed for about 5.5% of naive CD4 clonotypes.

Some clones are missing from TCRdb's copy, which holds only in-frame ones; the method was immunoSEQ multiplex PCR. The sample includes approximately 2.5 million clones, roughly 93% of them seen just once. This sequence was found in a man in his late teens or twenties in good health. Some clones in this sample may be carry-over from other donors' samples. Sequencing was performed on naive CD4+ T cells from PBMCs. Subset indicated: CD45RA+ positively selected. The chain employs TRBV6-6 and TRBJ1-1; 7 bases match TRBD1. The CDR3 loop is CASSWRGLGTEAFF. CDR3 coding DNA: TGTGCCAGCAGTTGGAGGGGGCTGGGCACTGAAGCTTTCTTT.